This T cell receptor (beta chain) comes out of a study of neurological immune-mediated disorders. With 4 bases removed from V and 6 bases from J, the gap between germline ends came to 17 bases. CDR1 is DFQATT and CDR2 is SNEGSKA in the germline V gene (reference sequence). The CDR3 runs 14 residues. In its sample, this clonotype was seen many times. Its cognate antigen is unknown. TCRdb used MiXCR to reprocess the 5' RACE reads, holding one entry per CDR3 protein. The sample consists of some 48,000 distinct CDR3 sequences, 20% to 25% of them appearing once. Indicated time point: technical triplicate 3. Study-level findings and limits: Expanded clones shared no CDR3 amino acid sequences across subjects, suggesting private repertoires in all groups. TCR clonal expansion peaked in HTLV-1-associated myelopathy patients and was lowest in multiple sclerosis patients.

This chain connects TRBV20-1 to TRBJ2-3; tentative D call: TRBD2 (7 bases). Material for sequencing was PBMCs. This receptor was taken from a man between 60 and 70 years old with HTLV-1-associated myelopathy (HAM/TSP). The CDR3 spells CSAISGARGDTQYF. In DNA, the CDR3 is TGCAGTGCTATAAGCGGGGCTAGGGGGGATACGCAGTATTTT.